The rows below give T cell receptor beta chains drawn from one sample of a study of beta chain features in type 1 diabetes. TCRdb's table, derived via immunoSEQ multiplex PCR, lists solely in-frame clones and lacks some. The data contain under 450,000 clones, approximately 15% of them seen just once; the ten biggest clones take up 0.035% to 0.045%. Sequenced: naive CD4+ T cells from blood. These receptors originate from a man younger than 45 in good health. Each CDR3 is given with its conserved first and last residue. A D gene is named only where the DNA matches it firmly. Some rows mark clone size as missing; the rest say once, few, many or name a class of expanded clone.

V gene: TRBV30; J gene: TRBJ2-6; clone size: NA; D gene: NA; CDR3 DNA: TGTGCCTGGAGTGTGATGGTGTCTGGGGCCAACGTCCTGACTTTC; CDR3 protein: CAWSVMVSGANVLTF
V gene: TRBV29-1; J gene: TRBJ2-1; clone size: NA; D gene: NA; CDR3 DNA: TGCAGCGTTGAACACACTTACTATAACAATGAGCAGTTCTTC; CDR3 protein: CSVEHTYYNNEQFF
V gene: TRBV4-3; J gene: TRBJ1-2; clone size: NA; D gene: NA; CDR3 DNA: TGCGCCAGCAGCCAAGACACGAGGGATAGGAATGGCTACACCTTC; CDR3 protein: CASSQDTRDRNGYTF
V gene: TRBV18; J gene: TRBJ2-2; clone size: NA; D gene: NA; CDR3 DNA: TGTGCCAGCTCATCGGGCTCCCATAGGGAGCTGTTTTTT; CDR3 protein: CASSSGSHRELFF
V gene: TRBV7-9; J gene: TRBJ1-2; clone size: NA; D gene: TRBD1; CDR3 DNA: TGTGCCAGCAGCCTTTTGACAGGGAAGGGGGACTATGGCTACACCTTC; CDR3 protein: CASSLLTGKGDYGYTF
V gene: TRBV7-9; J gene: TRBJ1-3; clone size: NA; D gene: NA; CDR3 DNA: TGTGCCAGCAGCTTGAAGACAGTCTCTGGAAACACCATATATTTT; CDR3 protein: CASSLKTVSGNTIYF
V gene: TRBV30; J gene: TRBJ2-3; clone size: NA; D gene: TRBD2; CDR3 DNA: TGTGCCTGGGCTAGCGGGAGTACAGATACGCAGTATTTT; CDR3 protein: CAWASGSTDTQYF
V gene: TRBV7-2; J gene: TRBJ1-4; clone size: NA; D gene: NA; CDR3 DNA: TGTGCCAGCAGCGTCCCACAGAGGTGGGGTGAAAAACTGTTTTTT; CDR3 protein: CASSVPQRWGEKLFF
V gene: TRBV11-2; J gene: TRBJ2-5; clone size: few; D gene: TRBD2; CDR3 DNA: TGTGCCAGCAGCAGCGGACTAGCGGGGGCGGAGACCCAGTACTTC; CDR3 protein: CASSSGLAGAETQYF
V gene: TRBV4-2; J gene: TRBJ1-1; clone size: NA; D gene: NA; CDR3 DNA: TGTGCCAGCAGCCAAGCGCGGCGGACCAACACTGAAGCTTTCTTT; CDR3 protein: CASSQARRTNTEAFF
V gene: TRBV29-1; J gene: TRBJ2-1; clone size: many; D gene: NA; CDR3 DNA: TGCAGCGTTGATCCTCGGGGGATCTACAATGAGCAGTTCTTC; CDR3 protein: CSVDPRGIYNEQFF
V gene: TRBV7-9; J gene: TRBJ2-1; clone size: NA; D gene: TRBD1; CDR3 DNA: TGTGCCAGCAGCCTCCGGGACAGACACAATGAGCAGTTCTTC; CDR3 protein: CASSLRDRHNEQFF
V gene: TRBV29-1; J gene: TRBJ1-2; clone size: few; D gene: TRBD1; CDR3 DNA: TGCAGCGTGGGACAGGGGAATGGCTACACCTTC; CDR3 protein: CSVGQGNGYTF
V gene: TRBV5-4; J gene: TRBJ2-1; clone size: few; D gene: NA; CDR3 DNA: TGTGCCAGCAGCTTAGGGCTTTCCCCGACGGATGAGCAGTTCTTC; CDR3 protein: CASSLGLSPTDEQFF
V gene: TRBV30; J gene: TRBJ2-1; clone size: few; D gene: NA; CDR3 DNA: TGTGCCTGGAGTCGGGGCACATACAATGAGCAGTTCTTC; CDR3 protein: CAWSRGTYNEQFF
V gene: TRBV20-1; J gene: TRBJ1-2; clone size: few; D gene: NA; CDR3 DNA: TGCAGTGCCTGGACTCGGGGTGGCTACACCTTC; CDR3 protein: CSAWTRGGYTF
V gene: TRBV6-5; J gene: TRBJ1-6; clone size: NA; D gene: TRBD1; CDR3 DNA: TGTGCCAGCAGTCTACAGGGGTTTAATTCACCCCTCCACTTT; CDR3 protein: CASSLQGFNSPLHF
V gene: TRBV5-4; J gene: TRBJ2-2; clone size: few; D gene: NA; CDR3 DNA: TGTGCCAGCAGCCTAGTGACGAACACCGGGGAGCTGTTTTTT; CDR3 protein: CASSLVTNTGELFF
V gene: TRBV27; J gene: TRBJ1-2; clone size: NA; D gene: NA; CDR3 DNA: TGTGCCAGCAGTCGGACGGCCAACTATGGCTACACCTTC; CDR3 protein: CASSRTANYGYTF
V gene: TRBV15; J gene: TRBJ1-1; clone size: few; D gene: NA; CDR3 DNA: TGTGCCACCAGCAGAGATATGGGGAGGGTAGCTTTCTTT; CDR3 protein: CATSRDMGRVAFF
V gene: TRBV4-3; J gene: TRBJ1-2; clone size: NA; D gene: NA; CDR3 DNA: TGCGCCAGCAGCCAAGAGATGGCAGACTATGGCTACACCTTC; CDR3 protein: CASSQEMADYGYTF
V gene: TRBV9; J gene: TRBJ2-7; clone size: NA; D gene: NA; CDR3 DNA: TGTGCCAGCAGCGTAGGGCACAGGCAAACCTACGAGCAGTACTTC; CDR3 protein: CASSVGHRQTYEQYF
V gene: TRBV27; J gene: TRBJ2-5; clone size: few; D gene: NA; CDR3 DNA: TGTGCCAGCAGTTTTATAGCAGGAGGGGTGGAGACCCAGTACTTC; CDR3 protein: CASSFIAGGVETQYF
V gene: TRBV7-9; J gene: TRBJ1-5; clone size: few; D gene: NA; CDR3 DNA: TGTGCCAGCAGCGTAATCGGACAGCATTTT; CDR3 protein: CASSVIGQHF
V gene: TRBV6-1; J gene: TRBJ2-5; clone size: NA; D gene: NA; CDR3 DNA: TGTGCCAGCGGCGGGACAGTTAATCAAGAGACCCAGTACTTC; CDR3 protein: CASGGTVNQETQYF
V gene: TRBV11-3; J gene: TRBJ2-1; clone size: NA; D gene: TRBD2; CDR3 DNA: TGTGCCAGCAGTCCATGGACTAGCGGGAGGGTCGCTGAGCAGTTCTTC; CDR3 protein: CASSPWTSGRVAEQFF
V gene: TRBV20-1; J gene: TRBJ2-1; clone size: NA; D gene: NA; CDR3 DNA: TGCAGTGCTAGAGACAGGAATGAGCAGTTCTTC; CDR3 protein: CSARDRNEQFF
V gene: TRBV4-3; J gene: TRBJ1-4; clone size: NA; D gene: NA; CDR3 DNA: TGCGCCAGCAGCCAAACAAAGGGGACCTCTAATGAAAAACTGTTTTTT; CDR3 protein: CASSQTKGTSNEKLFF
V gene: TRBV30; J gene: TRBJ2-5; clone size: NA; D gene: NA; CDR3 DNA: TGTGCCTGGAGTGTCCAGGGCCAAGAGACCCAGTACTTC; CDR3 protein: CAWSVQGQETQYF
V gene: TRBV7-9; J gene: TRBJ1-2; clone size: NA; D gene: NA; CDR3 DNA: TGTGCCAGCAGCTTAGAGACAGCTAACTATGGCTACACCTTC; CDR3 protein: CASSLETANYGYTF
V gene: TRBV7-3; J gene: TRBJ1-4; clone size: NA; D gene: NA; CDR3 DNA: TGTGCCAGCAGCCCCCGTGGGGCGGGTGAAAAACTGTTTTTT; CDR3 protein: CASSPRGAGEKLFF
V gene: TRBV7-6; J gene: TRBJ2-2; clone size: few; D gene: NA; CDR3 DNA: TGTGCCAGCAGCTTAGGTCTCAACACCGGGGAGCTGTTTTTT; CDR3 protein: CASSLGLNTGELFF
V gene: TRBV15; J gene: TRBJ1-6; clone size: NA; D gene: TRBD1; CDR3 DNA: TGTGCCACCAGCAGAGCCGGGACAGGGGTCTCACCCCTCCACTTT; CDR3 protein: CATSRAGTGVSPLHF
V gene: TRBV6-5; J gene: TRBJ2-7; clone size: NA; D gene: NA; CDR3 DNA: TGTGCCAGCACCGGGACTTCTGGCTACGAGCAGTACTTC; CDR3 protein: CASTGTSGYEQYF
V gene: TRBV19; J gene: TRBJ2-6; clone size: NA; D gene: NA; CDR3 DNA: TGTGCCAGTAGTATAAGCAGTGGGGCCAACGTCCTGACTTTC; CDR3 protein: CASSISSGANVLTF
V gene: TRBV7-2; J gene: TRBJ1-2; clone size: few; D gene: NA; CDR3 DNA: TGTGCCAGCAGCCTAACGCCGGGGCTCGATGGCTACACCTTC; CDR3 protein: CASSLTPGLDGYTF
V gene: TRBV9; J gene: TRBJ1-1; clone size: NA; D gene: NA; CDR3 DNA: TGTGCCAGCAGCGTACTGGACATGAACACTGAAGCTTTCTTT; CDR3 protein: CASSVLDMNTEAFF
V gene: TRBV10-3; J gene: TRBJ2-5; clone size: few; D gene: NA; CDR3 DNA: TGTGCCATCAGTGGGGCTACCTTAGACCAAGAGACCCAGTACTTC; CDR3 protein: CAISGATLDQETQYF
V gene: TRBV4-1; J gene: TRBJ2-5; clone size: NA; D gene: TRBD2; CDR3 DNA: TGCGCCAGCAGCCAGTACCCGGTTTCTAGCGGGGGACAAGAGACCCAGTACTTC; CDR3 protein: CASSQYPVSSGGQETQYF
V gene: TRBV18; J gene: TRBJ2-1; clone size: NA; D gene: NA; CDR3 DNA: TGTGCCAGCTCCCGACCTGTGGTATACTCCTACAATGAGCAGTTCTTC; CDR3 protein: CASSRPVVYSYNEQFF
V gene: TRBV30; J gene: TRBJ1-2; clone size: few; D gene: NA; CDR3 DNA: TGTGCCTGGAGTCGTAGTACGCAGGGTAGGGGCTACACCTTC; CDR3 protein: CAWSRSTQGRGYTF
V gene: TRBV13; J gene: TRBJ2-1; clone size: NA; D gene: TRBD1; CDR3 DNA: TGTGCCAGCACCTCAGAAGGACAGGCCTACAATGAGCAGTTCTTC; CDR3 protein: CASTSEGQAYNEQFF
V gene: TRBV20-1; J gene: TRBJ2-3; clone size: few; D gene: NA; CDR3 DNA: TGCAGTGCTGATCTTACTCTTACGCAGTATTTT; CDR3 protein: CSADLTLTQYF
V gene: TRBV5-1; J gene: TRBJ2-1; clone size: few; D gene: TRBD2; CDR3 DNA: TGCGCCAGCAGCCCCCCCGACACACTAGCGGGGCGAGTGGATGAGCAGTTCTTC; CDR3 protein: CASSPPDTLAGRVDEQFF
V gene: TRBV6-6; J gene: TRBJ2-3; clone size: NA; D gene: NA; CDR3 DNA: TGTGCCAGCAGGCCCCCGGCAGGGGCCACACTTACGCAGTATTTT; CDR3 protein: CASRPPAGATLTQYF
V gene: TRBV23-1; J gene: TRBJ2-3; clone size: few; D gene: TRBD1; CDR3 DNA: TGCGCCAGCAGCCGCCGACAGGGTACGAGGGATACGCAGTATTTT; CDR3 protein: CASSRRQGTRDTQYF
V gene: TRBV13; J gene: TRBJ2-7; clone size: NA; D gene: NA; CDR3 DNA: TGTGCCAGCAGCTTAGTTACGGGCTACGAGCAGTACTTC; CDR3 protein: CASSLVTGYEQYF
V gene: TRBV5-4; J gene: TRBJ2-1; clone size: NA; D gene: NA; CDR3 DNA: TGTGCCAGCAGCCCCACCACAGGTTATGAGCAGTTCTTC; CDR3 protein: CASSPTTGYEQFF
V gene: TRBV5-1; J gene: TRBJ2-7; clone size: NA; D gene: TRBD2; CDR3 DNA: TGCGCCAGCTGCCCGAGCGGGGGCGGCGAGCAGTACTTC; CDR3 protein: CASCPSGGGEQYF
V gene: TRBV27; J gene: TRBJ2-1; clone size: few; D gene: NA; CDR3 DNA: TGTGCCAGCAGTAGTCCTTTTACAGGGTTGCGATCCTACAATGAGCAGTTCTTC; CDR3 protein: CASSSPFTGLRSYNEQFF
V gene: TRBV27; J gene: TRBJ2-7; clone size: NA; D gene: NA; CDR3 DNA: TGTGCCAGCCGGGACACGAACTCCTACGAGCAGTACTTC; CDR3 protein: CASRDTNSYEQYF
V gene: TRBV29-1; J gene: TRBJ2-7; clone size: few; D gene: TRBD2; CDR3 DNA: TGCAGTGTGAGGACTAGCGCGGACTACGAGCAGTACTTC; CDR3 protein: CSVRTSADYEQYF
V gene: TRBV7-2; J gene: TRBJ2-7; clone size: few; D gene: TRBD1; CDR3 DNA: TGTGCCAGCAGCTTCCTTGGACAGGTGGGGTACTTC; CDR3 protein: CASSFLGQVGYF
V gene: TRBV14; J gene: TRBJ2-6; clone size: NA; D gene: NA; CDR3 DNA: TGTGCCAGCAGCCCACTGGGCTCTGGGGCCAACGTCCTGACTTTC; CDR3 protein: CASSPLGSGANVLTF
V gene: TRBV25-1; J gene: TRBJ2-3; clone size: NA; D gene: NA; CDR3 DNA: TGTGCCAGCAGTGAATCGGTCCAGGGGAAAGATACGCAGTATTTT; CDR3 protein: CASSESVQGKDTQYF
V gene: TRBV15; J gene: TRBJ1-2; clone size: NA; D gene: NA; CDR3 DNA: TGTGCCACCAGCGCATCTGCTAACTATGGCTACACCTTC; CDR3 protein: CATSASANYGYTF
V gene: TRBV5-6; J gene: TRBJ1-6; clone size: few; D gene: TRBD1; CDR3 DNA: TGTGCCAGCAGCTTGGTAGACAGGGAGGGTTCACCCCTCCACTTT; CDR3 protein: CASSLVDREGSPLHF
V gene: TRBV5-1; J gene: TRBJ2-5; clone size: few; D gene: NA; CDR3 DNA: TGCGCCAGCAGCTTTTTAGGGATGGAGACCCAGTACTTC; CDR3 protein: CASSFLGMETQYF
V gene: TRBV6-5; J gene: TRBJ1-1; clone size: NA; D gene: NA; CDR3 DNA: TGTGCCAGCAGAGACCCACAGGGGAACACTGAAGCTTTCTTT; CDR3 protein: CASRDPQGNTEAFF